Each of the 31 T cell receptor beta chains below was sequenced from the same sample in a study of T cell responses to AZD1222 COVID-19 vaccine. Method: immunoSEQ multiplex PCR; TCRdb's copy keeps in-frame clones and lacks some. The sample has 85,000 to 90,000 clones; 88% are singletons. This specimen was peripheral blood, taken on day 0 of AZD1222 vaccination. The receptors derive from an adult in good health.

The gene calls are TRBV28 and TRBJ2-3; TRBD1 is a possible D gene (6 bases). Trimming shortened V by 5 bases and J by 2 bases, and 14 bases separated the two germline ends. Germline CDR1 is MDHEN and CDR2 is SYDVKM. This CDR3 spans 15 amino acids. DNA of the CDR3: TGTGCCAGCAGTACCCAGGGGACCGTCACAGATACGCAGTATTTT. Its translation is CASSTQGTVTDTQYF.

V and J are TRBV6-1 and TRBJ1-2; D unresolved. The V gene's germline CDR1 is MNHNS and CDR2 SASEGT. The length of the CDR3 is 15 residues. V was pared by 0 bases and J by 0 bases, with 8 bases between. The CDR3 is CASSEAVLANYGYTF. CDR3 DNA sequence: TGTGCCAGCAGTGAAGCGGTTTTGGCTAACTATGGCTACACCTTC.

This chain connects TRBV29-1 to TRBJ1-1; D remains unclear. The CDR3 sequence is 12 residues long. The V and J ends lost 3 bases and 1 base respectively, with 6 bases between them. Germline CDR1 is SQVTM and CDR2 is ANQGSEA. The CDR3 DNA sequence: TGCAGCGTTGACCTTGGGAACACTGAAGCTTTCTTT. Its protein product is CSVDLGNTEAFF.

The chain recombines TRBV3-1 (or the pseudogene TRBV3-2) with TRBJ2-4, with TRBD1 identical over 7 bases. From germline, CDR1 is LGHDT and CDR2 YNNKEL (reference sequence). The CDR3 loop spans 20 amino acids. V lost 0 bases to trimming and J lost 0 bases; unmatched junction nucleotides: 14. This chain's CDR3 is CASSQDSRQTGPIAKNIQYF. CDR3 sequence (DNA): TGTGCCAGCAGCCAAGATTCGAGGCAGACAGGGCCCATAGCCAAAAACATTCAGTACTTC.

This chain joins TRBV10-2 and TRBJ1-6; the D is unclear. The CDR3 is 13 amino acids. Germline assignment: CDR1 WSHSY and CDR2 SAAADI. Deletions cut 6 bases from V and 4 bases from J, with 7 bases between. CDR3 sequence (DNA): TGCGCCAGCAGCGGGTATTATAATTCACCCCTCCACTTT. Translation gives CASSGYYNSPLHF.

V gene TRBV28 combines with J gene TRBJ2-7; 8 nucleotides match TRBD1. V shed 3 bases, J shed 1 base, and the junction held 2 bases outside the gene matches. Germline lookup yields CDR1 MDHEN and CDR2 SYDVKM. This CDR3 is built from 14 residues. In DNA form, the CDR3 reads TGTGCCAGCAGTTTTGGACAGGGATCCTACGAGCAGTACTTC. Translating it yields CASSFGQGSYEQYF.

CDR3 region: CASSERVTRTGSGELFF. In DNA form, the CDR3 reads TGCGCCAGCAGTGAGAGGGTTACCCGGACAGGGTCCGGGGAGCTGTTTTTT. The chain carries TRBV10-2 and TRBJ2-2; 8 nucleotides line up with TRBD1. This CDR3 is built from 17 residues. The V segment lost 2 bases and the J segment 6 bases; nucleotides outside the gene matches: 11. The germline V gene encodes CDR1 WSHSY and CDR2 SAAADI.

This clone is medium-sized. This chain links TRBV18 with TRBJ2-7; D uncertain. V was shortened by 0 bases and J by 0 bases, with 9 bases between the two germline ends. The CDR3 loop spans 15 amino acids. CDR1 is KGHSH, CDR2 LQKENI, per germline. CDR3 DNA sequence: TGTGCCAGCTCACCACCGGCGCGGACCTCCTACGAGCAGTACTTC. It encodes CASSPPARTSYEQYF.

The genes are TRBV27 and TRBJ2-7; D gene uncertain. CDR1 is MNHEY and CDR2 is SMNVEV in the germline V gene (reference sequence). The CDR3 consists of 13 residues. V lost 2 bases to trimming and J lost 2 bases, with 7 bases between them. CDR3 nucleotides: TGTGCCAGCAGTTTACTGGGGACCTACGAGCAGTACTTC. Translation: CASSLLGTYEQYF.

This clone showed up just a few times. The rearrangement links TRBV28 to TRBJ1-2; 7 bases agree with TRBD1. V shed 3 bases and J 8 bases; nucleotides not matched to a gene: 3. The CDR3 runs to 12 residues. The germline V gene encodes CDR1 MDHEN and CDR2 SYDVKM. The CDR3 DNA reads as TGTGCCAGCAGTTTCCAGGGGGTAGGCTACACCTTC. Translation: CASSFQGVGYTF.

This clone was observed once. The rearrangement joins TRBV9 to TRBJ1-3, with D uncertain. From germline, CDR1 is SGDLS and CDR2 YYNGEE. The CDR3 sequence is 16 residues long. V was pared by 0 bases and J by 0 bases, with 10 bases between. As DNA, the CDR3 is TGTGCCAGCAGCGTAGGAGGAACAAGCTCTGGAAACACCATATATTTT. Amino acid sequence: CASSVGGTSSGNTIYF.

CDR3: CASSYSEQGGDTQYF. CDR3 nucleotides: TGTGCCAGCAGTTACTCGGAACAGGGGGGGGATACGCAGTATTTT. The V call is TRBV6-2 or TRBV6-3, the J call TRBJ2-3; TRBD1 is a possible D gene (8 bases). V was clipped by 0 bases and J by 6 bases, with 13 bases between them. The germline V gene encodes CDR1 MNHEY and CDR2 SVGEGT. The CDR3 sequence is 15 residues long.

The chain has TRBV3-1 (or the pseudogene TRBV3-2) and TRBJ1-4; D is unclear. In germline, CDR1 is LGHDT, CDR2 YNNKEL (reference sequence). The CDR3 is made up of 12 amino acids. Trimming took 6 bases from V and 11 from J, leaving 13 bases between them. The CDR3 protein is CASRTGVNKLFF. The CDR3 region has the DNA TGTGCCAGCAGGACCGGGGTAAACAAACTGTTTTTT.

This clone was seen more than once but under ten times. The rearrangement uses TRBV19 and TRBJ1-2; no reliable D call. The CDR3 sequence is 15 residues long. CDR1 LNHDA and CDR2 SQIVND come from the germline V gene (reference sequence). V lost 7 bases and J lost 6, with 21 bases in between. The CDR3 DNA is TGTGCCAGTATATCCCCCTTCCGTCCGTCGGATGGCTACACCTTC. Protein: CASISPFRPSDGYTF. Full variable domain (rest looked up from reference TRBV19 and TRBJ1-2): DGGITQSPKYLFRKEGQNVTLSCEQNLNHDAMYWYRQDPGQGLRLIYYSQIVNDFQKGDIAEGYSVSREKKESFPLTVTSAQKNPTAFYLCASISPFRPSDGYTFGSGTRLTVV.

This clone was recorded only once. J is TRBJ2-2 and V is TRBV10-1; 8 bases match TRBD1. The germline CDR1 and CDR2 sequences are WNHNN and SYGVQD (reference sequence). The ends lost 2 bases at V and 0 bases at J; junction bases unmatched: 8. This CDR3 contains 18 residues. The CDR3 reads CASSEIAGTGSNTGELFF. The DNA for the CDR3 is TGCGCCAGCAGTGAGATAGCCGGGACAGGTTCGAACACCGGGGAGCTGTTTTTT.

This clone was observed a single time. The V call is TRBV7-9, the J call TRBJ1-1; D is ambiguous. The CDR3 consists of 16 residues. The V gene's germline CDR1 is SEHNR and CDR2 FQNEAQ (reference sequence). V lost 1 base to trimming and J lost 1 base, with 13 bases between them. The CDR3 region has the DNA TGTGCCAGCAGCTTAGAAACGGGCAGGCCGAACACTGAAGCTTTCTTT. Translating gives CASSLETGRPNTEAFF.

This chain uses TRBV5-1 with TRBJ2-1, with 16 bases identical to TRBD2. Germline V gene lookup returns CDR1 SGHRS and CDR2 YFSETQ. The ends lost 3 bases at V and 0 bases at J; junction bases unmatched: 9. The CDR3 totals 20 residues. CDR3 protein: CASSWGLAGGVGSSYNEQFF. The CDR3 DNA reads TGCGCCAGCAGCTGGGGACTAGCGGGAGGGGTCGGGAGCTCCTACAATGAGCAGTTCTTC. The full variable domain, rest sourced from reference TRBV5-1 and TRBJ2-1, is KAGVTQTPRYLIKTRGQQVTLSCSPISGHRSVSWYQQTPGQGLQFLFEYFSETQRNKGNFPGRFSGRQFSNSRSEMNVSTLELGDSALYLCASSWGLAGGVGSSYNEQFFGPGTRLTVL.

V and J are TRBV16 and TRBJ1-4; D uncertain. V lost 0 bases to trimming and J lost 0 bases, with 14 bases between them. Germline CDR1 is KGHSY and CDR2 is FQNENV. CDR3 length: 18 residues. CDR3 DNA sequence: TGTGCCAGCAGCCAATCCGCGGCAGGTCTTGCAACTAATGAAAAACTGTTTTTT. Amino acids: CASSQSAAGLATNEKLFF.

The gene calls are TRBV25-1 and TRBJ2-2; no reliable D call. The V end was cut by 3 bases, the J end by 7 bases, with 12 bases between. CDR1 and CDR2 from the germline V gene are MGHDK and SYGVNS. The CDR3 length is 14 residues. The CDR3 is CASSEADPDGELFF. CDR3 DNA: TGTGCCAGCAGTGAGGCAGACCCAGACGGGGAGCTGTTTTTT.

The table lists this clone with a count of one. CDR3: CASTIRENTEAFF. CDR3 DNA sequence: TGTGCCAGCACGATCAGGGAGAACACTGAAGCTTTCTTT. V usage is TRBV6-5 and J usage is TRBJ1-1, with D maybe TRBD1 (5 bases). This CDR3 has 13 residues. V was cut by 7 bases and J by 1 base, with 10 bases left in between. The V gene's germline CDR1 is MNHEY and CDR2 SVGAGI.

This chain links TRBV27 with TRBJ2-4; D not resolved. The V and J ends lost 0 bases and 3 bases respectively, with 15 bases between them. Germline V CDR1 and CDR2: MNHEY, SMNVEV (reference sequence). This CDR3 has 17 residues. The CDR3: CASSLSIIGWDKNIQYF. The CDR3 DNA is TGTGCCAGCAGTTTATCGATAATAGGATGGGACAAAAACATTCAGTACTTC.

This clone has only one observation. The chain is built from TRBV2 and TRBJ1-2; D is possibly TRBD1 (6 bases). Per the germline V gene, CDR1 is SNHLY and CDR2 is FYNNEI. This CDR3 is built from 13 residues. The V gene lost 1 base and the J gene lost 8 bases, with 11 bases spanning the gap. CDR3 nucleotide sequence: TGTGCCAGCAGTGAAGGCCCGGGGGCCGGCTACACCTTC. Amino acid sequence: CASSEGPGAGYTF.

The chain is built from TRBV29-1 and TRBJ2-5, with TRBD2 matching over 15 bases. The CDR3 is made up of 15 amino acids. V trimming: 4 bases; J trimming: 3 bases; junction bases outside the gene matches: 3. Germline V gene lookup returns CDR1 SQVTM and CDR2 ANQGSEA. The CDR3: CSVVRTSGREETQYF. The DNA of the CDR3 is TGCAGCGTTGTGCGGACTAGCGGGAGGGAAGAGACCCAGTACTTC.

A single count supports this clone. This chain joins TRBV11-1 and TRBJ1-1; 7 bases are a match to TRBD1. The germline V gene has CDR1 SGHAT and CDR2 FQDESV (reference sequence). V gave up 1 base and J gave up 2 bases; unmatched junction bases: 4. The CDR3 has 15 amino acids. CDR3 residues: CASSLVGTENTEAFF. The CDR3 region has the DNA TGTGCCAGCAGCTTAGTAGGGACAGAAAACACTGAAGCTTTCTTT.

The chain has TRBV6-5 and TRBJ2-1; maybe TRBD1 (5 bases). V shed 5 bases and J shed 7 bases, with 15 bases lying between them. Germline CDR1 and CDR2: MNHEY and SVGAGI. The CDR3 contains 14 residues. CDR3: CASSQGSAVNEQFF. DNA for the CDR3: TGTGCCAGCAGTCAGGGTAGTGCGGTGAATGAGCAGTTCTTC.

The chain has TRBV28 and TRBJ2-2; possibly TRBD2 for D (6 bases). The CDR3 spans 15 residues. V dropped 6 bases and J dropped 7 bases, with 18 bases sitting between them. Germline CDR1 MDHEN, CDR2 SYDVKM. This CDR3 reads CASRPLTSRGGELFF. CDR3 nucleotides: TGTGCCAGCAGACCATTGACTAGTCGGGGCGGGGAGCTGTTTTTT.

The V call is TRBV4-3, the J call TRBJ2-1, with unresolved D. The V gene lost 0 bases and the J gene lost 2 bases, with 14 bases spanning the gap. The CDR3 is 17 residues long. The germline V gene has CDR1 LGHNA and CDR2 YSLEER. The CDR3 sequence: CASSQDLGSRAYNEQFF. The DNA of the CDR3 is TGCGCCAGCAGCCAAGATCTTGGTTCTCGGGCCTACAATGAGCAGTTCTTC.

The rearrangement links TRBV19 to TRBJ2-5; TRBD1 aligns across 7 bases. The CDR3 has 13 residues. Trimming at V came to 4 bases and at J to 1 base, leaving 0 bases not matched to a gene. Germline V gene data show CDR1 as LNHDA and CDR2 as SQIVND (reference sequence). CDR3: CASSKGAQETQYF. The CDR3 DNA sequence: TGTGCCAGTAGTAAGGGGGCCCAAGAGACCCAGTACTTC.

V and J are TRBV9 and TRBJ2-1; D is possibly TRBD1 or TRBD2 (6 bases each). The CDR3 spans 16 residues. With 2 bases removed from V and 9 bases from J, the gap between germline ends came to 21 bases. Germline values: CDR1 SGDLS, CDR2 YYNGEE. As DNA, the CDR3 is TGTGCCAGCAGCGTCGAGGACGGGGGAGAAGGGGGTGAGCAGTTCTTC. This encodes CASSVEDGGEGGEQFF.

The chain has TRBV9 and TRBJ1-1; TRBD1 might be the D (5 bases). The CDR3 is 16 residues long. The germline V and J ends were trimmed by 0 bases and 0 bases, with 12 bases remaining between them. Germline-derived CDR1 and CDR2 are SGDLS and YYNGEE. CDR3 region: CASSVAGGGLNTEAFF. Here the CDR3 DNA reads TGTGCCAGCAGCGTAGCCGGGGGGGGTTTGAACACTGAAGCTTTCTTT.

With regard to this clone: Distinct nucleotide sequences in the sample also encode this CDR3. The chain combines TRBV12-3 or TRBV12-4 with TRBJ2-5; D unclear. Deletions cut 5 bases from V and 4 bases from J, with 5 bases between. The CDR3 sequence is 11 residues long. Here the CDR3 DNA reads TGTGCCAGCAGTAACCGAGAGACCCAGTACTTC. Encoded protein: CASSNRETQYF.